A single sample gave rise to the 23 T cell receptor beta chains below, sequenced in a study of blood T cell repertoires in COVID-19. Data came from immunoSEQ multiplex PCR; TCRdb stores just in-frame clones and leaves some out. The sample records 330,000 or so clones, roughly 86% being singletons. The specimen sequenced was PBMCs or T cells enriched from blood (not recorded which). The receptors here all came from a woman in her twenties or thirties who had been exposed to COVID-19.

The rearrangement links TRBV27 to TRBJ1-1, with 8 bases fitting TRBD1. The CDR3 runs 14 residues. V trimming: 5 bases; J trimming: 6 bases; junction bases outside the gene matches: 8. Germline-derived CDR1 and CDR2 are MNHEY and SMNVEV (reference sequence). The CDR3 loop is CASSPRGLVSEAFF. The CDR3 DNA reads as TGTGCCAGCAGTCCCAGGGGGCTAGTATCTGAAGCTTTCTTT.

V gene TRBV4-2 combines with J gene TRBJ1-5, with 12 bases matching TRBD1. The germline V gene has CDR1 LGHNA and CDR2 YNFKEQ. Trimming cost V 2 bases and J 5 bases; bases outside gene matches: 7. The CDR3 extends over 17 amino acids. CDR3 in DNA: TGTGCCAGCAGCCAACTGACGGGACAGGGGGCGCATCAGCCCCAGCATTTT. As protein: CASSQLTGQGAHQPQHF.

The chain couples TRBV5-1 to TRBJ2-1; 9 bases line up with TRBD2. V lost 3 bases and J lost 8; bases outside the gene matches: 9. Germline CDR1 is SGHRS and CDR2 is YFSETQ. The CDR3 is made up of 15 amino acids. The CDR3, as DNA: TGCGCCAGCAGCTCAGCGGGAGGTGGTACAGATGAGCAGTTCTTC. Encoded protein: CASSSAGGGTDEQFF.

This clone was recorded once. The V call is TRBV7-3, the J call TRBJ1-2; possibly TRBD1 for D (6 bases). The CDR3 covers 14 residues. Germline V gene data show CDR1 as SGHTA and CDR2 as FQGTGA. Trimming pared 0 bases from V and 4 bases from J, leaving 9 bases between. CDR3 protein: CASSLTGGPYGYTF. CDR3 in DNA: TGTGCCAGCAGCTTAACGGGGGGGCCCTATGGCTACACCTTC.

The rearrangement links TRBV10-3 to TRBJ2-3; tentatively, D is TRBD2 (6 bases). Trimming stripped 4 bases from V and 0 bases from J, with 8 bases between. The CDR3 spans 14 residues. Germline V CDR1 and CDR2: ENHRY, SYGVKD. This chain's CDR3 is CAISASGSTDTQYF. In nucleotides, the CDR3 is TGTGCCATCAGTGCCAGCGGGAGCACAGATACGCAGTATTTT.

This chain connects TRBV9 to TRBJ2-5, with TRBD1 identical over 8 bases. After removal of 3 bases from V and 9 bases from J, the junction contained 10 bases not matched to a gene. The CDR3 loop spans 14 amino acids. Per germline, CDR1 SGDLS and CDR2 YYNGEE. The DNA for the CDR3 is TGTGCCAGCAGCGGCGCCCAGGGGGCAGGGGCCCAGTACTTC. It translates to CASSGAQGAGAQYF. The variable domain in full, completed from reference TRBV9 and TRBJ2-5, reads DSGVTQTPKHLITATGQRVTLRCSPRSGDLSVYWYQQSLDQGLQFLIQYYNGEERAKGNILERFSAQQFPDLHSELNLSSLELGDSALYFCASSGAQGAGAQYFGPGTRLLVL.

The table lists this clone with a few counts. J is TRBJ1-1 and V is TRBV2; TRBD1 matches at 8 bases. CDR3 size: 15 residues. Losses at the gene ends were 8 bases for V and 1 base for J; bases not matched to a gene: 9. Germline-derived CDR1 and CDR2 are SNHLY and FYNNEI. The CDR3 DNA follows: TGTGCCAGCCGTCCAGGGGGCAGTCCGAACACTGAAGCTTTCTTT. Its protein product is CASRPGGSPNTEAFF.

The CDR3 nucleotides are TGTGCCAGCGTAAGACAGGGCGGTCAGCCCCAGCATTTT. Its translation is CASVRQGGQPQHF. The chain couples TRBV28 to TRBJ1-5; the match to TRBD1 covers 7 bases. The CDR3 is 13 amino acids. V was pared by 8 bases and J by 6 bases, with 7 bases of the junction left unmatched. Per the germline V gene, CDR1 is MDHEN and CDR2 is SYDVKM.

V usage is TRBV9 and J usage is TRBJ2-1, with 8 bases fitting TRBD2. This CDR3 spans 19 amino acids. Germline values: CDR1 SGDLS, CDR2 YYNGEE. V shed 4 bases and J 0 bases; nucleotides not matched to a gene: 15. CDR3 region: CASSPRGGVTRSSYNEQFF. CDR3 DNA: TGTGCCAGCAGCCCCCGGGGGGGGGTTACCCGTAGCTCCTACAATGAGCAGTTCTTC.

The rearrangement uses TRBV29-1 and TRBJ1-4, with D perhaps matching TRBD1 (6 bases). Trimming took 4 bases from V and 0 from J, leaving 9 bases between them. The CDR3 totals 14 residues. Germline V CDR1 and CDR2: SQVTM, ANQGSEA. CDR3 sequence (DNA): TGCAGCGTTGTACAGGGATCAACTAATGAAAAACTGTTTTTT. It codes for CSVVQGSTNEKLFF.

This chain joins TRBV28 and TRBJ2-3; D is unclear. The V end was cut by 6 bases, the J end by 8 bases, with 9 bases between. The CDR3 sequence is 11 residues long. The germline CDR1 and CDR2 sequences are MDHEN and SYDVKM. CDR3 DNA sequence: TGTGCCAGCAGCCCACGCGGTACGCAGTATTTT. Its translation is CASSPRGTQYF.

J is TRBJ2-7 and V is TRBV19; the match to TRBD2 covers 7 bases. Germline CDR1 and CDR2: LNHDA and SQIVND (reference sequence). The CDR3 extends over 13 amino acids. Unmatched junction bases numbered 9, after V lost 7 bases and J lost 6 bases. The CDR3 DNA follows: TGTGCCAGTAAGGGAGGGTCCTACACCGAGCAGTACTTC. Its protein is CASKGGSYTEQYF.

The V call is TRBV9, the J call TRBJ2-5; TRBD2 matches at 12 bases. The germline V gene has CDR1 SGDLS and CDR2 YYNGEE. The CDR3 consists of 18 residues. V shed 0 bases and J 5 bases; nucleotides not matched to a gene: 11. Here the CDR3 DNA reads TGTGCCAGCAGCGTAGGCCCGACTAGCGGGAGTTACCTGGAGACCCAGTACTTC. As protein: CASSVGPTSGSYLETQYF.

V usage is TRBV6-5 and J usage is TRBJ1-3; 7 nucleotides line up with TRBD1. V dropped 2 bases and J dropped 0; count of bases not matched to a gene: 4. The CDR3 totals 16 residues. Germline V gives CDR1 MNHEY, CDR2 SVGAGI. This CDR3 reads CASSYPTGVSGNTIYF. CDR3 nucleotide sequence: TGTGCCAGCAGTTACCCTACAGGGGTCTCTGGAAACACCATATATTTT.

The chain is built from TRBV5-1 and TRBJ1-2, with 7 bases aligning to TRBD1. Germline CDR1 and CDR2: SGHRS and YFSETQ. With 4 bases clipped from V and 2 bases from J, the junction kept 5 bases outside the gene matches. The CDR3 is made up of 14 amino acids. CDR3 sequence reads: CASSREDRNYGYTF. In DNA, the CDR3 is TGCGCCAGCAGCCGAGAGGACAGGAACTATGGCTACACCTTC.

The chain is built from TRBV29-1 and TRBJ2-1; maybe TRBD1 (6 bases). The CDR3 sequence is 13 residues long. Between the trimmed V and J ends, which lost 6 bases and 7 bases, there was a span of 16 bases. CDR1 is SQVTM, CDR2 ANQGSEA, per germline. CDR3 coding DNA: TGCAGCGTGAACAGGGTTCGATGGAATGAGCAGTTCTTC. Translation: CSVNRVRWNEQFF.

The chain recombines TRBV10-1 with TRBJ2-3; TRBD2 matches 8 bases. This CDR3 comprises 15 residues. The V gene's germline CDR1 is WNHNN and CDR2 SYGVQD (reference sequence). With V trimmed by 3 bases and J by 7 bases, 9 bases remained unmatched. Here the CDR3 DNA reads TGCGCCAGCAGTGAAACCGGTACTAGCGGATATACGCAGTATTTT. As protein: CASSETGTSGYTQYF.

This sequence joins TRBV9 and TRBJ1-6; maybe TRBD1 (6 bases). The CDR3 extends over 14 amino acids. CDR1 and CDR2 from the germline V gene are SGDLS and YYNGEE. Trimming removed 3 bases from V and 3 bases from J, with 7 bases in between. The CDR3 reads CASSGTVYNSPLHF. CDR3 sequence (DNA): TGTGCCAGCAGCGGGACAGTCTATAATTCACCCCTCCACTTT.

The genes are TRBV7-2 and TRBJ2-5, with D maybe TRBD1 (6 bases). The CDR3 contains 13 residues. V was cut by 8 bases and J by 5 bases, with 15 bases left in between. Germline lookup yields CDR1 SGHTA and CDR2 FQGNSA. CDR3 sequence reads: CASFRGLRETQYF. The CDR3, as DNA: TGTGCCAGCTTCAGGGGCCTCAGGGAGACCCAGTACTTC. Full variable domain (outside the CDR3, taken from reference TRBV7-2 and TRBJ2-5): GAGVSQSPSNKVTEKGKDVELRCDPISGHTALYWYRQSLGQGLEFLIYFQGNSAPDKSGLPSDRFSAERTGGSVSTLTIQRTQQEDSAVYLCASFRGLRETQYFGPGTRLLVL.

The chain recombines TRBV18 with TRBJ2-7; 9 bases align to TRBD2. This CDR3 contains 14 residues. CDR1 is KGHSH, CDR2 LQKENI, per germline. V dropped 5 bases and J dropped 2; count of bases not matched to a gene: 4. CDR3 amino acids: CASSEGLAAYEQYF. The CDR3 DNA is TGTGCCAGCTCAGAGGGACTAGCAGCCTACGAGCAGTACTTC.

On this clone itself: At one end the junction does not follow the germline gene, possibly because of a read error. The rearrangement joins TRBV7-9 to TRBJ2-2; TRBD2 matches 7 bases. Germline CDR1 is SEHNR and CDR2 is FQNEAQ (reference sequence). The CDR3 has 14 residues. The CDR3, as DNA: TGTGCCAGCAGCTCGGGACCCCGCCCGGGGGGGCTGTTTTTT. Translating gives CASSSGPRPGGLFF.

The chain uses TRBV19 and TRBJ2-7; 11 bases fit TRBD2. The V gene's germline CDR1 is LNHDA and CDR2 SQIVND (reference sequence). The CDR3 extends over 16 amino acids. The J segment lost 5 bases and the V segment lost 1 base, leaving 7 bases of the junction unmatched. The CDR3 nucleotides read TGTGCCAGTAGTATAGTCGAGACTAGCGGGATCCACGAGCAGTACTTC. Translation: CASSIVETSGIHEQYF.

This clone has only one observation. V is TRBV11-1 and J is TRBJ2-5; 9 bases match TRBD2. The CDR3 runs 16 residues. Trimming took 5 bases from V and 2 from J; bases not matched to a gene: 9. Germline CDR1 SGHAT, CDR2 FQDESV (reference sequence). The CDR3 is CASSAKRLAGQETQYF. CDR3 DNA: TGTGCCAGCAGCGCCAAAAGGCTAGCGGGACAAGAGACCCAGTACTTC. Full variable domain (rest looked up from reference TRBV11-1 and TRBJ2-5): EAEVAQSPRYKITEKSQAVAFWCDPISGHATLYWYRQILGQGPELLVQFQDESVVDDSQLPKDRFSAERLKGVDSTLKIQPAELGDSAMYLCASSAKRLAGQETQYFGPGTRLLVL.